These 19 T cell receptor beta chains were sequenced from one sample in a study of tumor-infiltrating lymphocytes in primary liver carcinoma. Both RNA and DNA were isolated together from approximately 20-30 mg of bulk tissue that had not been sorted. Synthesis of TCR beta cDNA was carried out from approximately 470 ng total RNA with a constant-region primer. TCR beta libraries came from three nested multiplex PCR rounds using slightly modified ARM-PCR. Amplification in the first two PCR rounds was performed using TRBV1-TRBV30 forward primers and a C-beta reverse primer for 9 to 11 cycles each. Each CDR3 protein gets one entry after TCRdb re-called the multiplex PCR reads with MiXCR. The sample has some 20,000 distinct CDR3 sequences, around 79% seen once. Sequencing input: liver tumor tissue from sampling region 4. Stated subset: tumor region T4, right-lateral pole. The origin of the receptors is a woman aged 25 to 39 with primary liver carcinoma and hepatitis B virus infection.

As concerns this clonotype: The junction shows a germline mismatch at one end, possibly a read error. V and J are TRBV11-2 and TRBJ2-2; TRBD1 matches at 7 bases. This CDR3 spans 16 amino acids. Germline V gene data show CDR1 as SGHAT and CDR2 as FQNNGV. The CDR3 is CACSSQGPPDTRELFF. The DNA for the CDR3 is TGTGCCTGCAGCTCACAGGGGCCTCCAGACACCAGGGAGCTGTTTTTT.

With regard to this clonotype: The junction departs from germline at one end; a sequencing error may be responsible. The CDR3 nucleotides are TGCAGCGCTCTAAGGGACTACAATGAGCAGTGTTTC. This sequence encodes CSALRDYNEQCF. The chain has TRBV29-1 and TRBJ2-1; 7 bases map to TRBD2. The CDR3 loop spans 12 amino acids. Germline CDR1 is SQVTM and CDR2 is ANQGSEA.

This chain links TRBV28 with TRBJ1-1; D perhaps matches TRBD1 (6 bases). Germline V lookup: CDR1 MDHEN, CDR2 SYDVKM. V shed 6 bases and J shed 4 bases, with 18 bases lying between them. This CDR3 is 15 amino acids long. The CDR3 is CASSLYRTAGTEAFF. In DNA, the CDR3 is TGTGCCAGCAGCCTGTACCGGACAGCGGGCACTGAAGCTTTCTTT.

V and J are TRBV11-2 and TRBJ2-1, with D possibly matching TRBD1 (5 bases). Germline V lookup: CDR1 SGHAT, CDR2 FQNNGV. The CDR3 covers 11 residues. Trimming left V 9 bases short and J 15 bases short, with 18 bases between. The CDR3, as DNA: TGTGCCAGTCGACAGCTTAATGTGCGGTTCTTC. Translated: CASRQLNVRFF.

Comments on this clonotype: The junction and the germline gene differ at one end; a read error may be behind it. The chain employs TRBV6-1 and TRBJ2-7; D remains ambiguous. The CDR3 covers 11 residues. Germline V lookup: CDR1 MNHNS, CDR2 SASEGT. The CDR3 DNA sequence: TGTGCCTGCAGTGATTTTTACGAGCAGTACTTC. Translated: CACSDFYEQYF.

This clonotype was picked up many times. A single base separates this from a much larger clone, so it may be a read error. This likely comes from a read error, as the CDR3 has no conserved phenylalanine or tryptophan at its end. It is unclear where the CDR3 begins or ends on the DNA, so no DNA is shown, and the CDR3 is as TCRdb lists it. The chain couples TRBV6-1 to TRBJ2-2. From germline, CDR1 is MNHNS and CDR2 SASEGT. The CDR3 is made up of 14 amino acids, end residues included. The CDR3 sequence: CASMKRRDTGELLL.

Turning to this clonotype: Germline is not matched at one junction end, which may reflect a read error. The chain has TRBV6-5 and TRBJ2-2, with 8 bases fitting TRBD1. From germline, CDR1 is MNHEY and CDR2 SVGAGI. This CDR3 has 15 amino acids. The CDR3 region has the DNA TGTGCCAGCGGTCCGCGGACAGGGTTCACCGGAGAGCTGTTATTT. This codes for CASGPRTGFTGELLF.

Note on this clonotype: Since no conserved phenylalanine or tryptophan closes the CDR3, a read error is the likely cause. This chain uses TRBV7-8 with TRBJ1-5, with D possibly matching TRBD1 (6 bases). V lost 2 bases and J 6 bases, leaving 11 bases between the germline ends. This CDR3 comprises 14 residues. CDR1 and CDR2 (germline): SGHVS, FQNEAQ. The DNA of the CDR3 is TGTGCCAGCAGCTTATCACAGGGCATTCAGCCCCAGCATCTT. This gives the protein CASSLSQGIQPQHL.

The rearrangement joins TRBV6-1 to TRBJ1-2; tentatively, D is TRBD1 (5 bases). V lost 6 bases and J 7 bases, leaving 18 bases between the germline ends. The CDR3 totals 14 residues. CDR1 is MNHNS, CDR2 SASEGT, per germline. CDR3: CASSSWGGAGGYTF. DNA for the CDR3: TGTGCCAGCAGCTCTTGGGGAGGGGCTGGTGGCTACACCTTC.

This chain joins TRBV11-2 and TRBJ2-4; 8 nucleotides align to TRBD2. V shed 6 bases, J shed 5 bases, and the junction held 27 bases outside the gene matches. Looked up from germline, CDR1 is SGHAT and CDR2 is FQNNGV. The CDR3 sequence is 21 residues long. This CDR3 reads CASSHAGTFTGTRARQNIQYF. Written as DNA, the CDR3 is TGTGCCAGCAGTCATGCCGGGACATTTACCGGGACTAGAGCGAGACAAAACATTCAGTACTTC.

By share of the sample, this clonotype is large. V and J are TRBV29-1 and TRBJ2-1; 7 bases fit TRBD2. The V gene's germline CDR1 is SQVTM and CDR2 ANQGSEA. The CDR3 sequence is 12 residues long. The V gene end was trimmed by 6 bases and the J gene end by 15 bases; junction bases not matched to a gene: 14. CDR3 loop: CSVVGWEGRTFF. The CDR3 coding sequence is TGCAGCGTCGTGGGGTGGGAGGGCCGAACGTTCTTC.

As to this clonotype: Germline and junction disagree at one end, which may indicate a read error. This chain joins TRBV30 and TRBJ2-5, with D perhaps assigned TRBD1 or TRBD2 (5 bases each). Germline CDR1 reads GTSNPN; CDR2 reads SVGIG (reference sequence). This CDR3 is built from 15 residues. The CDR3 sequence: CAWKVLGAALGTLCF. The DNA for the CDR3 is TGTGCCTGGAAGGTCTTGGGCGCTGCCCTAGGGACCCTGTGCTTC.

This clonotype was recorded once. The conserved final phenylalanine or tryptophan is absent from the CDR3, which likely points to a read error. V gene TRBV11-2 combines with J gene TRBJ2-4; weak D call: TRBD2 (7 bases). CDR1 is SGHAT, CDR2 FQNNGV, per germline. Between the trimmed V and J ends, which lost 5 bases and 5 bases, there was a span of 34 bases. The CDR3 contains 21 residues. CDR3 protein: CASSHAGTFTGTTGRQNIQYI. CDR3 in DNA: TGTGCCAGCAGCCATGCAGGGACATTTACCGGGACTACCGGGAGACAAAACATTCAGTACATC.

A remark on this clonotype: No conserved phenylalanine or tryptophan ends this CDR3, so it is likely a read error. CDR3 residues: CATRGDAANVLTL. CDR3 in DNA: TGTGCCACCAGAGGGGACGCGGCCAACGTCCTGACTCTC. This chain uses TRBV24-1 with TRBJ2-6; TRBD1 or TRBD2 may be the D gene (5 bases each). Trimming pared 7 bases from V and 6 bases from J, leaving 9 bases between. Germline values: CDR1 KGHDR, CDR2 SFDVKD. The length of the CDR3 is 13 residues.

On this clonotype: Germline and junction disagree at one end, which may indicate a read error. V is TRBV30 and J is TRBJ2-1, with D possibly called TRBD1 or TRBD2 (5 bases each). The CDR3 is made up of 15 amino acids. Germline values: CDR1 GTSNPN, CDR2 SVGIG (reference sequence). The CDR3 DNA follows: TGTGCCAGGAGTGGGGACCGCTCCTCCTACAGTGAGCAGTTCTTC. It translates to CARSGDRSSYSEQFF.

The count of this clonotype is one. Germline is not matched at one junction end, which may reflect a read error. The V and J genes are TRBV30 and TRBJ2-5; a weak D match, TRBD1 (5 bases). The CDR3 runs to 12 residues. The germline gives CDR1 GTSNPN, CDR2 SVGIG (reference sequence). Written as DNA, the CDR3 is TGCGCCTGGGGCAGGCCTAGGGAGACCCAGTACTTC. Its translation: CAWGRPRETQYF.

The rearrangement joins TRBV12-3 or TRBV12-4 to TRBJ2-5; D is possibly TRBD2 (6 bases). Trimming stripped 11 bases from V and 3 bases from J, with 22 bases between. The length of the CDR3 is 15 residues. This CDR3 is CADSIYSGSEETQYF. In DNA, the CDR3 is TGTGCCGACAGCATCTACTCCGGGAGCGAAGAGACCCAGTACTTC.

As concerns this clonotype: One end of the junction varies from germline; a read error may be responsible. The rearrangement links TRBV10-3 to TRBJ2-1; D possibly corresponds to TRBD2 (5 bases). The CDR3 consists of 14 residues. In germline, CDR1 is ENHRY, CDR2 SYGVKD. The CDR3 protein is CATSPTATRDEQLF. The CDR3 DNA reads TGTGCCACTAGTCCCACGGCGACCCGGGATGAGCAGCTCTTC.

Only one count was recorded for this clonotype. The final CDR3 position lacks the conserved phenylalanine or tryptophan, pointing to a likely read error. The DNA is left out, because the CDR3 cannot be placed on it with certainty; the CDR3 is given as TCRdb lists it. The chain couples TRBV29-1 to TRBJ2-2. The germline V gene encodes CDR1 SQVTM and CDR2 ANQGSEA. The CDR3 is made up of 13 amino acids, end residues included. This CDR3 is CSVGRRDTRELFS.